Below, 32 T cell receptor beta chains from the same sample are listed, as sequenced in a study of early T cells in non-severe SARS-CoV-2 infection. TCRdb re-derived calls from the 5' RACE reads in MiXCR, one entry per CDR3 protein. The table shows roughly 110,000 distinct CDR3 sequences, with 11% occurring only once. Material: whole blood. These receptors were obtained from an adult who was a healthcare worker with PCR-confirmed SARS-CoV-2 infection or an uninfected control (not recorded which).

This clonotype was counted only a few times. The V and J genes are TRBV30 and TRBJ2-2; D not certain. The V gene's germline CDR1 is GTSNPN and CDR2 SVGIG (reference sequence). Trimming stripped 1 base from V and 5 bases from J, with 17 bases between. The CDR3 sequence is 16 residues long. As DNA, the CDR3 is TGTGCCTGGAGTGGGACCCCGGCCATTCGGACCGGGGAGCTGTTTTTT. Translated, it gives CAWSGTPAIRTGELFF.

V usage is TRBV7-8 and J usage is TRBJ1-3; 7 bases fit TRBD1. The CDR3 spans 14 residues. CDR1 SGHVS and CDR2 FQNEAQ come from the germline V gene. The ends lost 6 bases at V and 7 bases at J; junction bases unmatched: 9. The CDR3 DNA is TGTGCCAGCAGACCCCGGACAGGTGACAACACCATATATTTT. As protein: CASRPRTGDNTIYF.

This clonotype was found a few times. The gene calls are TRBV5-6 and TRBJ2-3; D perhaps matches TRBD2 (5 bases). CDR1 and CDR2 from the germline V gene are SGHDT and YYEEEE. The CDR3 has 17 residues. V was cut by 2 bases and J by 2 bases, with 18 bases left in between. CDR3 loop: CASSLLSRREPTDTQYF. The CDR3 nucleotides are TGTGCCAGCAGCTTACTTTCTCGACGGGAACCCACAGATACGCAGTATTTT.

The V and J genes are TRBV3-1 and TRBJ2-1, with D tentatively TRBD2 (6 bases). This CDR3 region has 14 residues. V lost 4 bases to trimming and J lost 6 bases, with 13 bases between them. Germline V gene data show CDR1 as LGHDT and CDR2 as YNNKEL (reference sequence). Here the CDR3 DNA reads TGTGCCAGCAGCCCTCTTCAGACTAGCAATGAGCAGTTCTTC. It is translated as CASSPLQTSNEQFF.

A few counts support this clonotype. The J gene is TRBJ2-4, the V gene TRBV20-1; TRBD2 aligns across 7 bases. The V gene's germline CDR1 is DFQATT and CDR2 SNEGSKA (reference sequence). CDR3 length: 12 residues. V was pared by 7 bases and J by 6 bases, with 6 bases of the junction left unmatched. CDR3 residues: CSVVRGRNIQYF. The CDR3 DNA sequence: TGCAGTGTGGTGCGGGGGAGAAACATTCAGTACTTC.

This clonotype was observed at least ten times. The rearrangement joins TRBV28 to TRBJ2-1; D is perhaps TRBD1 or TRBD2 (6 bases each). Germline V gene data show CDR1 as MDHEN and CDR2 as SYDVKM. This CDR3 comprises 15 residues. Trimming left V 6 bases short and J 6 bases short, with 18 bases between. CDR3 loop: CASRTGAGNTNEQFF. The DNA for the CDR3 is TGTGCCAGCAGGACGGGGGCGGGCAATACCAATGAGCAGTTCTTC.

This rearrangement joins TRBV28 to TRBJ1-1, with no clear D. Trimming cost V 8 bases and J 5 bases, with 12 bases left between them. This CDR3 comprises 12 residues. Germline V CDR1 and CDR2: MDHEN, SYDVKM. CDR3 sequence reads: CASCRFKTEAFF. In nucleotides, the CDR3 is TGTGCCAGCTGCAGGTTTAAAACTGAAGCTTTCTTT.

This chain connects TRBV21-1 to TRBJ2-1. TRBV21-1 is classified as a pseudogene. The CDR3 totals 15 residues. The CDR3 DNA reads TGTGCCAGCAGCACCAACAGGGGCTCCTACAATGAGCAGTTCTTC. The encoded protein is CASSTNRGSYNEQFF.

J is TRBJ1-5 and V is TRBV7-8; unclear D gene. Deletions cut 5 bases from V and 7 bases from J, with 15 bases between. Per the germline V gene, CDR1 is SGHVS and CDR2 is FQNEAQ. This CDR3 region has 14 residues. CDR3 in DNA: TGTGCCAGCAGCCCACAAAGGTTGGGACAGCCCCAGCATTTT. Translating gives CASSPQRLGQPQHF.

The table lists this clonotype with a few counts. The genes are TRBV2 and TRBJ2-1; weak D call: TRBD2 (5 bases). Per the germline V gene, CDR1 is SNHLY and CDR2 is FYNNEI. The CDR3 consists of 13 residues. V was pared by 6 bases and J by 4 bases, with 10 bases between. Here the CDR3 reads CASRPTRYNEQFF. The CDR3 bases are TGTGCCAGCAGGCCTACTAGGTACAATGAGCAGTTCTTC.

The chain recombines TRBV20-1 with TRBJ2-4; unclear D gene. CDR1 and CDR2 (germline): DFQATT, SNEGSKA (reference sequence). Trimming shortened V by 6 bases and J by 0 bases, and 12 bases separated the two germline ends. This CDR3 comprises 14 residues. CDR3 amino acids: CSAEGPLAKNIQYF. DNA for the CDR3: TGCAGTGCGGAAGGTCCCCTAGCCAAAAACATTCAGTACTTC.

This sequence joins TRBV4-1 and TRBJ1-2; D not certain. Germline V gene lookup returns CDR1 MGHRA and CDR2 YSYEKL. This CDR3 has 13 amino acids. Trimming left V 3 bases short and J 4 bases short, with 9 bases between. The CDR3 loop reads CASSHGSLYGYTF. CDR3 coding DNA: TGCGCCAGCAGCCATGGCAGTCTCTATGGCTACACCTTC.

This clonotype was recorded many times. V is TRBV11-2 and J is TRBJ2-3; D ambiguous. The CDR3 extends over 10 amino acids. The germline V gene has CDR1 SGHAT and CDR2 FQNNGV. Trimming removed 8 bases from V and 6 bases from J, with 6 bases in between. The chain's CDR3 is CASGSDTQYF. CDR3 DNA: TGTGCCAGCGGCAGCGATACGCAGTATTTT.

This clonotype was seen at least ten times. V is TRBV6-5 and J is TRBJ2-3; no clear D gene. Germline CDR1 and CDR2: MNHEY and SVGAGI. With 2 bases removed from V and 2 bases from J, the gap between germline ends came to 11 bases. The length of the CDR3 is 15 residues. The CDR3 DNA reads as TGTGCCAGCAGTTACGCTCGGCCCCTCACAGATACGCAGTATTTT. This codes for CASSYARPLTDTQYF.

This clonotype is labeled medium-sized. The chain joins TRBV7-2 to TRBJ2-3, with D perhaps matching TRBD1 (6 bases). The CDR3 runs 15 residues. Germline V gene data show CDR1 as SGHTA and CDR2 as FQGNSA. Trimming removed 1 base from V and 1 base from J, with 9 bases in between. CDR3 loop: CASSLEGVGTDTQYF. DNA of the CDR3: TGTGCCAGCAGCTTAGAGGGGGTGGGCACAGATACGCAGTATTTT.

At least ten counts were recorded for this clonotype. This sequence joins TRBV15 and TRBJ1-4; no clear D gene. Germline loops: CDR1 LNHNV, CDR2 YYDKDF (reference sequence). V was shortened by 5 bases and J by 6 bases, with 13 bases between the two germline ends. The CDR3 is 14 residues long. The CDR3 bases are TGTGCCACCAGCCGGGGAACGGAGGATGAAAAACTGTTTTTT. Encoded protein: CATSRGTEDEKLFF.

The chain recombines TRBV3-1 with TRBJ2-2, with 7 bases lining up with TRBD2. Germline values: CDR1 LGHDT, CDR2 YNNKEL (reference sequence). J lost 1 base, V lost 2 bases, and 1 base had no gene match. CDR3 length: 15 amino acids. CDR3 coding DNA: TGTGCCAGCAGCCAAACTAGCGTGAACACCGGGGAGCTGTTTTTT. Translated: CASSQTSVNTGELFF.

This clonotype was observed a few times. The chain is built from TRBV7-9 and TRBJ2-7; the match to TRBD2 covers 9 bases. The CDR3 is 17 residues long. Trimming took 4 bases from V and 5 from J; bases not matched to a gene: 15. Germline V CDR1 and CDR2: SEHNR, FQNEAQ (reference sequence). The CDR3 is CASSSPRAGLAPNEQYF. As DNA, the CDR3 is TGTGCCAGCAGCTCCCCCCGGGCGGGACTAGCTCCCAACGAGCAGTACTTC.

This clonotype was counted at least ten times. The chain joins TRBV9 to TRBJ1-1, with D perhaps TRBD1 (5 bases). Germline values: CDR1 SGDLS, CDR2 YYNGEE. V was shortened by 5 bases and J by 0 bases, with 11 bases between the two germline ends. The CDR3 runs to 14 residues. CDR3 DNA: TGTGCCAGCAGTGTTGGGGGGATGAACACTGAAGCTTTCTTT. Amino acid sequence: CASSVGGMNTEAFF.

This clonotype was recorded many times. DNA for the CDR3: TGTGCCAGCAGTTCCAGGGATTCAGCAGATACGCAGTATTTT. Translation: CASSSRDSADTQYF. The chain employs TRBV6-2 or TRBV6-3 and TRBJ2-3; possible D gene TRBD1, 5 bases. The V end lost 4 bases, the J end lost 4 bases, and 12 bases lay between the germline ends. Germline CDR1 MNHEY, CDR2 SVGEGT. The CDR3 runs 14 residues.

This clonotype was detected many times. The chain employs TRBV7-6 and TRBJ2-1; 8 positions agree with TRBD2. Germline V gene data show CDR1 as SGHVS and CDR2 as FNYEAQ. V shed 1 base and J 0 bases; nucleotides not matched to a gene: 14. The CDR3 sequence is 20 residues long. The CDR3 DNA reads as TGTGCCAGCAGCTTAGAGTGGAGGGCTAGCGGGCGGAGCTCCTACAATGAGCAGTTCTTC. Its protein product is CASSLEWRASGRSSYNEQFF.

This clonotype has ten or more counts. The chain couples TRBV7-9 to TRBJ1-2; D remains ambiguous. Germline lookup yields CDR1 SEHNR and CDR2 FQNEAQ (reference sequence). Trimming left V 3 bases short and J 4 bases short, with 12 bases between. The CDR3 sequence is 14 residues long. The DNA of the CDR3 is TGTGCCAGCAGCTTCGCCCCTGACCCCTATGGCTACACCTTC. This translates into CASSFAPDPYGYTF.

This clonotype was seen only a few times. This rearrangement joins TRBV29-1 to TRBJ2-7, with D possibly being TRBD2 (6 bases). The CDR3 extends over 14 amino acids. V gave up 4 bases and J gave up 4 bases, with 17 bases separating them. Per the germline V gene, CDR1 is SQVTM and CDR2 is ANQGSEA. The CDR3 here is CSVVVRRGLYEQYF. The CDR3 DNA follows: TGCAGCGTTGTCGTCAGGCGGGGCCTATACGAGCAGTACTTC.

In this sample, this clonotype turned up a few times. For the CDR3, the DNA is TGTGCCAGCAGTTTGGTTAGTTCATCCTACGAGCAGTACTTC. This encodes CASSLVSSSYEQYF. The chain recombines TRBV28 with TRBJ2-7; D is unclear. The germline V gene encodes CDR1 MDHEN and CDR2 SYDVKM. This CDR3 has 14 residues. The V and J ends lost 3 bases and 1 base respectively, with 10 bases between them.

The chain has TRBV7-9 and TRBJ2-1; no clear D. The CDR3 extends over 15 amino acids. From germline, CDR1 is SEHNR and CDR2 FQNEAQ (reference sequence). V was cut by 8 bases and J by 2 bases, with 16 bases left in between. The CDR3 region is CASGLSRVPYNEQFF. The CDR3 DNA reads as TGTGCCAGCGGGCTGTCTAGAGTACCCTACAATGAGCAGTTCTTC.

The sample holds a few counts of this clonotype. The chain has TRBV2 and TRBJ2-3; 7 bases agree with TRBD2. J lost 2 bases, V lost 3 bases, and 5 bases had no gene match. CDR1 is SNHLY, CDR2 FYNNEI, per germline. This CDR3 has 15 amino acids. CDR3 loop: CASSDKAGVTDTQYF. The CDR3 nucleotides read TGTGCCAGCAGTGATAAGGCGGGAGTCACAGATACGCAGTATTTT.

Ten or more counts support this clonotype. J is TRBJ2-2 and V is TRBV24-1; D possibly uses TRBD1 or TRBD2 (5 bases each). Trimming cost V 4 bases and J 5 bases, with 13 bases left between them. The CDR3 loop spans 15 amino acids. Per the germline V gene, CDR1 is KGHDR and CDR2 is SFDVKD. This CDR3 reads CATSDEGRETGELFF. Written as DNA, the CDR3 is TGTGCCACCAGTGACGAGGGCAGGGAGACCGGGGAGCTGTTTTTT.

The rearrangement uses TRBV11-2 and TRBJ2-1; unclear D gene. This CDR3 comprises 12 residues. V lost 5 bases to trimming and J lost 15 bases, with 17 bases between them. The germline V gene has CDR1 SGHAT and CDR2 FQNNGV. The DNA of the CDR3 is TGTGCCAGCAGCCACCGGAAAGTTCGTTTGTTCTTC. Protein sequence: CASSHRKVRLFF.

In this sample, this clonotype turned up many times. The CDR3 DNA reads as TGTGCCAGCAGCCTAGGAGCGTCCTCAGTCCTGGAAGATACGCAGTATTTT. Translating gives CASSLGASSVLEDTQYF. The chain uses TRBV14 and TRBJ2-3; D gene unclear. The germline gives CDR1 SGHDN, CDR2 FVKESK. The V end was cut by 4 bases, the J end by 5 bases, with 22 bases between. This CDR3 contains 17 residues.

The sample holds a few counts of this clonotype. The chain recombines TRBV13 with TRBJ2-7; no clear D gene. CDR1 PRHDT and CDR2 FYEKMQ come from the germline V gene (reference sequence). CDR3 length: 16 residues. With 1 base removed from V and 2 bases from J, the gap between germline ends came to 15 bases. In DNA form, the CDR3 reads TGTGCCAGCAGCTTAGTTCCATCGGACGGCGCCTACGAGCAGTACTTC. Translation: CASSLVPSDGAYEQYF.

The chain carries TRBV27 and TRBJ1-1, with D perhaps TRBD1 (6 bases). This CDR3 is built from 13 residues. Germline CDR1 reads MNHEY; CDR2 reads SMNVEV (reference sequence). The V end was cut by 0 bases, the J end by 11 bases, with 13 bases between. CDR3 sequence reads: CASSLSRGGGAFF. The CDR3 bases are TGTGCCAGCAGTTTATCCAGGGGTGGGGGCGCTTTCTTT.

The chain recombines TRBV12-3 or TRBV12-4 with TRBJ2-1, with 10 positions matching TRBD2. J gave up 0 bases and V 6 bases, and 14 bases lay outside the gene matches. This CDR3 comprises 19 residues. CDR3: CASSRLRGTSGTSYNEQFF. Here the CDR3 DNA reads TGTGCCAGCAGCCGATTAAGGGGTACTAGCGGGACCTCCTACAATGAGCAGTTCTTC.